The rows below give T cell receptor beta chains drawn from one sample of a study of OX40 agonist ivuxolimab in advanced cancers. Some clones are missing from TCRdb's copy, which holds only in-frame ones; the method was immunoSEQ multiplex PCR. Of 60,000 to 75,000 clones listed, 84% are singletons. The sequencing here drew on CD4+ or CD8+ T cells sorted from blood, taken in a trial of the OX40 agonist ivuxolimab. These receptors were collected from an adult with an advanced solid tumor such as melanoma, head and neck, liver or kidney cancer. Each CDR3 is given with its conserved first and last residue. D genes are given only for firm matches. Size tells how often a clone was seen (once, few, many) or the class of an expanded clone, and some rows leave it out.

v_gene	abundance	len	j_gene	d_gene	CDR3aa	CDR3nt
TRBV5-6	NA	17	TRBJ1-6	NA	CASSRNRVKTPNSPLHF	TGTGCCAGCAGCCGGAACAGGGTCAAGACCCCCAATTCACCCCTCCACTTT
TRBV9	few	17	TRBJ2-1	NA	CASSVADSTARHNEQFF	TGTGCCAGCAGCGTAGCCGACAGCACCGCTAGGCACAATGAGCAGTTCTTC
TRBV18	NA	14	TRBJ1-5	TRBD1	CASSSSDRGQPQHF	TGTGCCAGCTCGAGCTCGGACAGGGGACAGCCCCAGCATTTT
TRBV18	NA	16	TRBJ1-1	NA	CASSPAGRGSQTEAFF	TGTGCCAGCTCACCGGCCGGGCGCGGGAGTCAGACTGAAGCTTTCTTT
TRBV7-2	NA	17	TRBJ1-2	TRBD1	CASSSTGTGRGDYGYTF	TGTGCCAGCAGCTCTACCGGGACAGGGAGGGGAGACTATGGCTACACCTTC
TRBV7-9	NA	15	TRBJ1-2	TRBD1	CASSVRDRGSDGYTF	TGTGCCAGCAGCGTAAGGGACAGGGGGTCGGATGGCTACACCTTC
TRBV19	NA	15	TRBJ2-7	NA	CASSIKDGMSYEQYF	TGTGCCAGTAGTATTAAGGACGGAATGTCGTACGAGCAGTACTTC
TRBV5-4	NA	15	TRBJ2-7	TRBD1	CAGSARDRGPYEQYF	TGTGCCGGCAGCGCCCGGGACAGGGGTCCCTACGAGCAGTACTTC
TRBV7-6	NA	16	TRBJ2-2	TRBD2	CASSLTSGQNTGELFF	TGTGCCAGCAGCTTGACTAGCGGGCAGAACACCGGGGAGCTGTTTTTT
TRBV5-6	NA	17	TRBJ1-5	NA	CASSLGPGRTLNQPQHF	TGTGCCAGCAGCTTAGGGCCAGGGAGGACTCTTAATCAGCCCCAGCATTTT
TRBV18	NA	13	TRBJ2-3	NA	CASSRGATDTQYF	TGTGCCAGCTCCCGGGGGGCCACAGATACGCAGTATTTT
TRBV10-2	NA	22	TRBJ2-1	TRBD2	CATGAGGRRGLAGASSYNEQFF	TGCGCCACCGGGGCGGGTGGCCGTAGGGGACTAGCGGGAGCTTCATCCTACAATGAGCAGTTCTTC
TRBV11-3	NA	13	TRBJ2-3	NA	CASSFTSADTQYF	TGTGCCAGCAGCTTTACCTCAGCAGATACGCAGTATTTT
TRBV4-1	NA	14	TRBJ1-1	NA	CASSHSGGEAEAFF	TGCGCCAGCAGCCATTCTGGGGGAGAGGCTGAAGCTTTCTTT
TRBV7-9	NA	17	TRBJ1-3	NA	CASIRRGGDLSGNTIYF	TGTGCCAGCATCAGGAGGGGGGGCGACCTCTCTGGAAACACCATATATTTT
TRBV29-1	NA	11	TRBJ2-3	NA	CSAFDTDTQYF	TGCAGCGCATTCGATACAGATACGCAGTATTTT
TRBV28	NA	15	TRBJ2-3	TRBD2	CASSFSGGAIDTQYF	TGTGCCAGCAGTTTTAGCGGGGGGGCAATAGATACGCAGTATTTT
TRBV5-1	NA	15	TRBJ1-6	TRBD1	CASSRDSSYNSPLHF	TGCGCCAGCAGCCGGGACAGCTCCTATAATTCACCCCTCCACTTT
TRBV30	NA	12	TRBJ2-3	NA	CAWSVGADTQYF	TGTGCCTGGAGTGTTGGGGCAGATACGCAGTATTTT
TRBV6-6	NA	14	TRBJ2-5	TRBD2	CASISGGGFGGQYF	TGTGCCAGCATTAGCGGGGGGGGCTTCGGTGGCCAGTACTTC
TRBV6-5	NA	15	TRBJ1-1	NA	CASSYSNVRDTEAFF	TGTGCCAGCAGTTACTCAAACGTAAGGGACACTGAAGCTTTCTTT
TRBV19	NA	15	TRBJ2-1	NA	CASSIRQETYNEQFF	TGTGCCAGTAGTATAAGACAGGAGACCTACAATGAGCAGTTCTTC
TRBV28	hyperexpanded	13	TRBJ1-2	NA	CASSLRPRYGYTF	TGTGCCAGCAGCCTACGACCCCGGTATGGCTACACCTTC
TRBV19	once	14	TRBJ2-3	NA	CASSIDRNSQAQYF	TGTGCCAGTAGTATAGATAGAAACTCCCAAGCGCAGTATTTT
TRBV30	NA	11	TRBJ1-1	NA	CAWSTGTGAFF	TGTGCCTGGAGTACGGGGACGGGAGCTTTCTTT
TRBV28	NA	13	TRBJ2-7	NA	CASSFRAYQEQYF	TGTGCCAGCAGTTTCCGGGCCTATCAGGAGCAGTACTTC
TRBV18	NA	16	TRBJ1-5	TRBD1	CASSPTGGDGNQPQHF	TGTGCCAGCTCTCCTACAGGGGGAGATGGCAATCAGCCCCAGCATTTT
TRBV5-5	NA	14	TRBJ1-4	NA	CASSLDRAIQKLFF	TGTGCCAGCAGCTTGGACAGGGCGATTCAAAAACTGTTTTTT
TRBV11-3	NA	17	TRBJ2-7	NA	CASSLEMRQGRSYEQYF	TGTGCCAGCAGCTTAGAAATGCGGCAGGGCCGCTCCTACGAGCAGTACTTC
TRBV2	NA	15	TRBJ2-2	NA	CASSEVQGGTGELFF	TGTGCCAGCAGTGAAGTCCAGGGGGGTACCGGGGAGCTGTTTTTT
TRBV6-5	NA	13	TRBJ1-3	NA	CASSYRGGNTIYF	TGTGCCAGCAGTTACAGGGGTGGAAACACCATATATTTT
TRBV4-2	once	16	TRBJ1-1	NA	CASSQVVGESNTEAFF	TGTGCCAGCAGCCAAGTCGTCGGGGAATCGAACACTGAAGCTTTCTTT